This T cell receptor beta chain was observed in a study of blood T cell repertoires in COVID-19. The wider study: Acute and convalescent COVID-19 samples came from the United States, Italy and Spain. Nucleic acid was either cDNA or gDNA, and it came from T cells, B-cell-depleted T cells, or PBMCs.

Profiling relied on immunoSEQ multiplex PCR, and the TCRdb table lists in-frame clones only, not all of them. The sample has 220,000 or so clones, around 83% seen once. Germline-derived CDR1 and CDR2 are MDHEN and SYDVKM. The CDR3 covers 14 residues. The V end was cut by 4 bases, the J end by 7 bases, with 14 bases between. The specimen sequenced was peripheral blood. V usage is TRBV28 and J usage is TRBJ1-5; D perhaps matches TRBD1 (6 bases). The clonotype was recovered from a woman aged 45 to 65 with COVID-19, enrolled during active disease. Here the CDR3 DNA reads TGTGCCAGCAGTTCCCACAGGGCTGGCCAGCCCCAGCATTTT. Encoded protein: CASSSHRAGQPQHF.